This T cell receptor beta chain appears in the sequencing data of a study of T cell responses to AZD1222 COVID-19 vaccine. As regards this clone: Its antigen is unidentified.

Germline V gene data show CDR1 as LGHDT and CDR2 as YNNKEL (reference sequence). Trimming pared 1 base from V and 6 bases from J, leaving 12 bases between. This CDR3 contains 14 residues. Whole-study results and caveats: AZD1222 recipients seropositive at baseline numbered only six. The span of vaccine-associated CD4 TCRs extended across spike, with dominance at 160-218 and 743-854.

TCRdb keeps only in-frame clones here, not all; method: immunoSEQ multiplex PCR. The sample includes 150,000 or so clones, just over 90% of them seen just once. This receptor was taken from an adult who received the AZD1222 COVID-19 vaccine. The V and J genes are TRBV3-1 (or the pseudogene TRBV3-2) and TRBJ1-2; no definite D call. This specimen was peripheral blood, taken 28 days after the second AZD1222 dose. The CDR3 bases are TGTGCCAGCAGCCAAGGCCCCAACGGGAATGGCTACACCTTC. It yields the protein CASSQGPNGNGYTF.